One and the same sample provided the 2 T cell receptor beta chains below, sequenced in a study of blood T cells in healthy people across ages. Together with a sample-barcoded 5' primer, a J-beta primer mix was included in a second PCR lasting roughly 6 to 12 cycles. TCRdb reprocessed the 5' RACE reads with MiXCR, giving one entry per CDR3 protein. The sample yields just under 900,000 distinct CDR3 sequences, under 30% seen once. Sequencing used blood. The receptors derive from an elderly woman in good health.

The table lists this clonotype with many counts. The J gene is TRBJ2-7, the V gene TRBV19; D is uncertain. This CDR3 is built from 15 residues. V was pared by 5 bases and J by 1 base, with 15 bases between. Germline V gene lookup returns CDR1 LNHDA and CDR2 SQIVND (reference sequence). CDR3 region: CASSPNTPGSYEQYF. The CDR3 DNA follows: TGTGCCAGTAGTCCTAATACACCCGGATCCTACGAGCAGTACTTC. Drawing the rest from reference TRBV19 and TRBJ2-7, the complete variable domain is DGGITQSPKYLFRKEGQNVTLSCEQNLNHDAMYWYRQDPGQGLRLIYYSQIVNDFQKGDIAEGYSVSREKKESFPLTVTSAQKNPTAFYLCASSPNTPGSYEQYFGPGTRLTVT.

This clonotype was detected only a few times. The V and J genes are TRBV6-2 or TRBV6-3 and TRBJ2-3; D ambiguous. This CDR3 spans 15 amino acids. V was cut by 5 bases and J by 1 base, with 13 bases left in between. Germline values: CDR1 MNHEY, CDR2 SVGEGT. In nucleotides, the CDR3 is TGTGCCAGCAGTCGGACCGGAATAGGCACAGATACGCAGTATTTT. Its translation: CASSRTGIGTDTQYF.